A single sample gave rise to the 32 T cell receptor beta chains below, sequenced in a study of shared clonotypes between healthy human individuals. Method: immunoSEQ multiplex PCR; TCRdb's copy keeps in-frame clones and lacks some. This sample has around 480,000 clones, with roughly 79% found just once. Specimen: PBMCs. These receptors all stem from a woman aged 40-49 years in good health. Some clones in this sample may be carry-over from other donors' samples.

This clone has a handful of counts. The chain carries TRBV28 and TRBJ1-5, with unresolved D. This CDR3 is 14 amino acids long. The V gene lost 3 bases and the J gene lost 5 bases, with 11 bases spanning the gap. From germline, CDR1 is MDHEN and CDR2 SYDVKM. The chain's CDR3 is CASSFYTSYQPQHF. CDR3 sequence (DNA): TGTGCCAGCAGTTTTTACACATCTTATCAGCCCCAGCATTTT.

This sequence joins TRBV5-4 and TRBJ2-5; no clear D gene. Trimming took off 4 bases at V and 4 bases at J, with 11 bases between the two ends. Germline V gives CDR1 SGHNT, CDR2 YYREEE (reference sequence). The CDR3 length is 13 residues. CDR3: CASSLRVGETQYF. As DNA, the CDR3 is TGTGCCAGCAGCCTACGGGTGGGAGAGACCCAGTACTTC. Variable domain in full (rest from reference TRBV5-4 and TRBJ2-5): ETGVTQSPTHLIKTRGQQVTLRCSSQSGHNTVSWYQQALGQGPQFIFQYYREEENGRGNFPPRFSGLQFPNYSSELNVNALELDDSALYLCASSLRVGETQYFGPGTRLLVL.

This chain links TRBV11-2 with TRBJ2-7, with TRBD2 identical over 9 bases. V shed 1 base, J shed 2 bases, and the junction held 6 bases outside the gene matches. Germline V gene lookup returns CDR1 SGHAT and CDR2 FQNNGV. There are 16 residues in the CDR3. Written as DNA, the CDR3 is TGTGCCAGCAGCTTAGCCGGGACTAGCCTACCCTACGAGCAGTACTTC. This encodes CASSLAGTSLPYEQYF.

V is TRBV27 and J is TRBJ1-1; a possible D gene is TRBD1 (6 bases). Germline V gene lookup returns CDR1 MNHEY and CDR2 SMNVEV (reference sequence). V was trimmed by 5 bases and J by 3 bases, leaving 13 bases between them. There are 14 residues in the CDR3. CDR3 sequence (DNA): TGTGCCAGCAGTACCCGGCAGGGGCACACTGAAGCTTTCTTT. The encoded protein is CASSTRQGHTEAFF.

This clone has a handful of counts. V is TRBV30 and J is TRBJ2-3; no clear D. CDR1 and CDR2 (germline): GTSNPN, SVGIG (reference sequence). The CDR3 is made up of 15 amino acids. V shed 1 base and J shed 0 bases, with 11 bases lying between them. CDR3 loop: CAWSEAPLSTDTQYF. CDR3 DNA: TGTGCCTGGAGTGAGGCACCCCTAAGCACAGATACGCAGTATTTT.

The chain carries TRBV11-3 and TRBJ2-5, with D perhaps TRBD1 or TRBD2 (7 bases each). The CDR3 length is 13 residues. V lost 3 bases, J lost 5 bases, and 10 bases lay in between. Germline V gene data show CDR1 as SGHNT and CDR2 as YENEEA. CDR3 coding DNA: TGTGCCAGCAGCTTCCAGGGGGGGGAGACCCAGTACTTC. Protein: CASSFQGGETQYF.

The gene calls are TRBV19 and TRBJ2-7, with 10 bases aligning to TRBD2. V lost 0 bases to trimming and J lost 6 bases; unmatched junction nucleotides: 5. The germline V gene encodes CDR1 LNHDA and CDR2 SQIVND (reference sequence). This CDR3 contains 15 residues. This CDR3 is CASSIEPSGSVEQYF. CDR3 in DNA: TGTGCCAGTAGTATAGAACCTAGCGGGAGCGTCGAGCAGTACTTC.

The DNA of the CDR3 is TGCGCCAGCAGCTCGAGGAACTCTAACACCGGGGAGCTGTTTTTT. Encoded protein: CASSSRNSNTGELFF. The chain is built from TRBV5-1 and TRBJ2-2; D remains unclear. Trimming stripped 3 bases from V and 2 bases from J, with 11 bases between. Germline V gene sequence: CDR1 SGHRS, CDR2 YFSETQ. This CDR3 has 15 residues.

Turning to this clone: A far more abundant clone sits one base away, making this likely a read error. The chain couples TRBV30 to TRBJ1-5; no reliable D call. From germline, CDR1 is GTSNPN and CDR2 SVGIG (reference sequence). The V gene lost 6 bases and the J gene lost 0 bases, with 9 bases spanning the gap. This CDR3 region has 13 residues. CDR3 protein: CACSSDSNQPQHF. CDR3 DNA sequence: TGTGCCTGTAGTTCGGATAGCAATCAGCCCCAGCATTTT.

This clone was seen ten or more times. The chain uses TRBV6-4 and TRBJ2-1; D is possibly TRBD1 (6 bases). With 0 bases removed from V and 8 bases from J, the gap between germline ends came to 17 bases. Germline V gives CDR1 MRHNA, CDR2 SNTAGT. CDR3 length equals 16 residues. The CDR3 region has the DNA TGTGCCAGCAGTGACTCAGAGGGCAGGGGCTCCGATGAGCAGTTCTTC. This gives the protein CASSDSEGRGSDEQFF.

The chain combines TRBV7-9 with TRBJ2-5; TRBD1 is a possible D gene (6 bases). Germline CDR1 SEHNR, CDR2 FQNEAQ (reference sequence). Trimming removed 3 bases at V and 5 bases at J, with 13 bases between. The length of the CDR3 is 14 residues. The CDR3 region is CASSFQGFGETQYF. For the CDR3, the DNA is TGTGCCAGCAGCTTTCAGGGGTTCGGGGAGACCCAGTACTTC.

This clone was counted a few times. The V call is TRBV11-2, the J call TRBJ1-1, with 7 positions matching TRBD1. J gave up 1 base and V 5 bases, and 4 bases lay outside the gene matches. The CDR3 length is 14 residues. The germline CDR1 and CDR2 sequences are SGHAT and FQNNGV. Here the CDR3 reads CASSLGQANTEAFF. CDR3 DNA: TGTGCCAGCAGCCTAGGACAGGCGAACACTGAAGCTTTCTTT. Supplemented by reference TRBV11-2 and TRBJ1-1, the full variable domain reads EAGVAQSPRYKIIEKRQSVAFWCNPISGHATLYWYQQILGQGPKLLIQFQNNGVVDDSQLPKDRFSAERLKGVDSTLKIQPAKLEDSAVYLCASSLGQANTEAFFGQGTRLTVV.

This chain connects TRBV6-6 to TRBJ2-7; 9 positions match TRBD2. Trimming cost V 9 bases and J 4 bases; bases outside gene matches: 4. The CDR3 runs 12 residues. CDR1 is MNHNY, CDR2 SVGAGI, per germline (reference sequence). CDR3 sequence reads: CASSGRQYEQYF. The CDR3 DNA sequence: TGTGCCAGTAGCGGGAGACAATACGAGCAGTACTTC.

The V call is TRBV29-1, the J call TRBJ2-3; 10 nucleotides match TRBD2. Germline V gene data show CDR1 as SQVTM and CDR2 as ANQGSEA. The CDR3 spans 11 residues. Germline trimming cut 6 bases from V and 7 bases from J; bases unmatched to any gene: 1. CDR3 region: CSVGLANTQYF. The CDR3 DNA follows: TGCAGCGTGGGACTAGCGAATACGCAGTATTTT.

The CDR3 sequence: CASSERSGGNTGELFF. The CDR3, as DNA: TGTGCCAGCAGTGAAAGGTCGGGAGGGAACACCGGGGAGCTGTTTTTT. The chain carries TRBV2 and TRBJ2-2; 7 bases match TRBD2. CDR1 and CDR2 from the germline V gene are SNHLY and FYNNEI. Unmatched junction bases numbered 4, after V lost 2 bases and J lost 1 base. The CDR3 extends over 16 amino acids.

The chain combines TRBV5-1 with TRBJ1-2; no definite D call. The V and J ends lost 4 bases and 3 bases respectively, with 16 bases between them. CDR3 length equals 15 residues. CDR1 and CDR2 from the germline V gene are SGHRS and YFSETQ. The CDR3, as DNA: TGCGCCAGCAGCCCCGACGGATTAGGCCACTATGGCTACACCTTC. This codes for CASSPDGLGHYGYTF.

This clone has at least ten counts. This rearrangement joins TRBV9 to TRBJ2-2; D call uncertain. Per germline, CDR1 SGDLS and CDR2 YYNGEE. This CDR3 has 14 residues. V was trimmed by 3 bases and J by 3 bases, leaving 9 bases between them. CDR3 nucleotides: TGTGCCAGCAGCGAGAGGAGTTACACCGGGGAGCTGTTTTTT. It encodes CASSERSYTGELFF.

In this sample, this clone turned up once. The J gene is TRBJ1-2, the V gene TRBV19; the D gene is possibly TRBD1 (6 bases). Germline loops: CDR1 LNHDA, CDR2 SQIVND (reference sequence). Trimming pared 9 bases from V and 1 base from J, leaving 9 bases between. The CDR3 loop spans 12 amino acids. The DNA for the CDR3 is TGTGCCAGCGGACAGCTTAACTATGGCTACACCTTC. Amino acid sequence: CASGQLNYGYTF. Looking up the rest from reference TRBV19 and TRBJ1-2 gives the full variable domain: DGGITQSPKYLFRKEGQNVTLSCEQNLNHDAMYWYRQDPGQGLRLIYYSQIVNDFQKGDIAEGYSVSREKKESFPLTVTSAQKNPTAFYLCASGQLNYGYTFGSGTRLTVV.

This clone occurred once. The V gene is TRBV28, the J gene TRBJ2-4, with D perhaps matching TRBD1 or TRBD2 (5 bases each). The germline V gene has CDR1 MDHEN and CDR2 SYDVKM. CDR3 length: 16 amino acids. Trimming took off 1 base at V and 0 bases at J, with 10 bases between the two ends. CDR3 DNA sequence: TGTGCCAGCAGTTTATTTGGGGACCTAGCCAAAAACATTCAGTACTTC. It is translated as CASSLFGDLAKNIQYF.

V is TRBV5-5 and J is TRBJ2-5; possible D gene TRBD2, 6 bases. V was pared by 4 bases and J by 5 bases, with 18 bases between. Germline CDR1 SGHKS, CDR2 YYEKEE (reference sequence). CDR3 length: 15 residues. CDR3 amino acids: CASSPTPGGTETQYF. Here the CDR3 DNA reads TGTGCCAGCAGCCCGACGCCCGGGGGAACGGAGACCCAGTACTTC.

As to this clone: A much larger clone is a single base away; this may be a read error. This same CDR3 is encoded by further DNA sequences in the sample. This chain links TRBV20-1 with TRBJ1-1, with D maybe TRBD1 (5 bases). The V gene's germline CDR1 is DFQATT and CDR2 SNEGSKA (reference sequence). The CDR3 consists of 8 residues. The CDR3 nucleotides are TGCAGCGCGGGGGGAGCTTTCTTT. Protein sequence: CSAGGAFF.

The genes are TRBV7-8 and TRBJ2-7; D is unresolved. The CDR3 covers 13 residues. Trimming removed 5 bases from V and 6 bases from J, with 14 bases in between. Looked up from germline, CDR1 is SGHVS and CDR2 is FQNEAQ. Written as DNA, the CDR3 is TGTGCCAGCAGCCCCCGCGTCGTTAGCGAGCAGTACTTC. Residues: CASSPRVVSEQYF.

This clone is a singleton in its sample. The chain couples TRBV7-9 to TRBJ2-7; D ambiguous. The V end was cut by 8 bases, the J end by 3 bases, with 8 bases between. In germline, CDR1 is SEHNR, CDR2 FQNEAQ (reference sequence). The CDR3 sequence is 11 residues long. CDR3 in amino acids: CASSLDYEQYF. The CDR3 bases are TGTGCCAGCTCCTTGGACTACGAGCAGTACTTC. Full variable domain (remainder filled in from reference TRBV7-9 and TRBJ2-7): DTGVSQNPRHKITKRGQNVTFRCDPISEHNRLYWYRQTLGQGPEFLTYFQNEAQLEKSRLLSDRFSAERPKGSFSTLEIQRTEQGDSAMYLCASSLDYEQYFGPGTRLTVT.

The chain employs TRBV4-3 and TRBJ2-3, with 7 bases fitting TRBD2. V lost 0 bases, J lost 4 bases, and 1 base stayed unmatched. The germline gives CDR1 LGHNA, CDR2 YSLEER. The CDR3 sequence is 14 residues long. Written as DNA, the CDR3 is TGCGCCAGCAGCCAAGACCGGGGGGCAGATACGCAGTATTTT. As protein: CASSQDRGADTQYF.

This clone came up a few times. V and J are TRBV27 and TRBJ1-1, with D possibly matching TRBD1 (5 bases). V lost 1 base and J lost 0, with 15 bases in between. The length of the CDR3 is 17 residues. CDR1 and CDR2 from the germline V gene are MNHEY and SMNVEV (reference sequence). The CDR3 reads CASSLLGSRGMNTEAFF. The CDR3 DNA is TGTGCCAGCAGTTTATTAGGCAGTCGGGGGATGAACACTGAAGCTTTCTTT.

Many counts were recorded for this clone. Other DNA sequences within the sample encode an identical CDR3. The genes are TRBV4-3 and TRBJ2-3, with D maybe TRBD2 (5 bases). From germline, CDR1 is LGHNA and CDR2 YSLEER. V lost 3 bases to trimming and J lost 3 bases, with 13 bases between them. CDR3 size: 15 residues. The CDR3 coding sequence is TGCGCCAGCAGCCAGGAGCTTAGAGGGACAGATACGCAGTATTTT. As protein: CASSQELRGTDTQYF.

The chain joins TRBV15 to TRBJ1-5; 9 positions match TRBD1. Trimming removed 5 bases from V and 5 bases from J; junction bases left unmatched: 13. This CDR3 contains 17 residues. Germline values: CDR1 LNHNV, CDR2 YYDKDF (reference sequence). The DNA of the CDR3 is TGTGCCACCAGCCTGCTTATGGGACAGGGTTCTCATCAGCCCCAGCATTTT. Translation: CATSLLMGQGSHQPQHF.

CDR3 protein: CASSQDRPRSGYTF. DNA for the CDR3: TGTGCCAGCAGTCAGGACCGTCCGCGGTCTGGCTACACCTTC. V usage is TRBV6-1 and J usage is TRBJ1-2; D is ambiguous. The CDR3 is made up of 14 amino acids. Trimming left V 5 bases short and J 7 bases short, with 17 bases between. Germline V gene data show CDR1 as MNHNS and CDR2 as SASEGT.

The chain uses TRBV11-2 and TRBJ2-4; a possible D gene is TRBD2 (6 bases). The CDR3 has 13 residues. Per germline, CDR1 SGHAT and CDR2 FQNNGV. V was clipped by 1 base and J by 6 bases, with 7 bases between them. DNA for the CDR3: TGTGCCAGCAGCTTAGGGGAGGTAAACATTCAGTACTTC. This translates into CASSLGEVNIQYF.

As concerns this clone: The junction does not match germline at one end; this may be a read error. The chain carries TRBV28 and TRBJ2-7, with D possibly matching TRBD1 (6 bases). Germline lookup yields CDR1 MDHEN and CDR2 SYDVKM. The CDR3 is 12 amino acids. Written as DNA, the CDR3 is TGTGCCAGCAGTTATCCTGACAGGCCAGCGGACTTC. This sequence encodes CASSYPDRPADF.

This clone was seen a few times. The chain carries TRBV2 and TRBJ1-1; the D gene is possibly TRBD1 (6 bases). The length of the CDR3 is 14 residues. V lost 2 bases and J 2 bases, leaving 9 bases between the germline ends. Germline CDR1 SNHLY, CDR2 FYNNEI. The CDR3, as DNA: TGTGCCAGCAGTGAATATGGGGGCAACACTGAAGCTTTCTTT. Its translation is CASSEYGGNTEAFF.

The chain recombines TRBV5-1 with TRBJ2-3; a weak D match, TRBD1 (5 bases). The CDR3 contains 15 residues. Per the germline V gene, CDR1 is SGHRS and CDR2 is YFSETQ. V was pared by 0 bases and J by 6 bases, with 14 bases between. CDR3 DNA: TGCGCCAGCAGCTTGGGTGATAGGGGATACGATACGCAGTATTTT. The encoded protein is CASSLGDRGYDTQYF.